The clone carrying this T cell receptor beta chain was seen just once. The antigen remains undetermined. V lost 7 bases, J lost 4 bases, and 14 bases lay in between. In germline, CDR1 is SNHLY, CDR2 FYNNEI. CDR3 size: 13 residues. Time point of the sample: week 35, safety follow-up. Vaccination comprised doses that each held 300 ug of mutant IDH1 20-mer peptide, plus topical imiquimod. Administration of eight vaccinations to patients took place in weeks 1, 3, 5, 7, 11, 15, 19, 23. The record originates from a study of a mutant IDH1 vaccine in newly diagnosed glioma. Sequenced by immunoSEQ multiplex PCR; TCRdb stores in-frame clones only, minus some. The table includes more than 25,000 clones, around 77% detected once.

The sequence was collected from a woman aged 25 to 39 with glioma. Some clones in this sample may be carry-over from other donors' samples. The material sequenced was PBMCs, taken from a glioma patient whose treatment included an IDH1 peptide vaccine. The chain recombines TRBV2 with TRBJ2-7; D may be TRBD1 or TRBD2 (5 bases each). The CDR3 spells CASTQGVGYEQYF. The CDR3 DNA sequence: TGTGCCAGCACCCAGGGAGTTGGGTACGAGCAGTACTTC.